The 22 T cell receptor beta chains listed next were all sequenced from one sample in a study of PD-1 blockade in classical Hodgkin lymphoma. Each patient's relapse followed autologous stem cell transplantation, and brentuximab vedotin exposure varied. From thawed PBMCs, CD8+ T cells were isolated by magnetic negative selection. Generated by immunoSEQ multiplex PCR, the TCRdb table keeps only in-frame clones and is missing some. The sample records 1,500 to 2,000 clones, about 70% being singletons. Sequencing was performed on CD8+ T cells from blood, taken at baseline. These receptors came from a human donor with classical Hodgkin lymphoma.

The chain carries TRBV5-1 and TRBJ2-3; a weak D match, TRBD1 (5 bases). The CDR3 is 15 residues long. The V end was cut by 0 bases, the J end by 3 bases, with 11 bases between. Germline V lookup: CDR1 SGHRS, CDR2 YFSETQ. The CDR3 protein is CASSLVPGRTDTQYF. CDR3 nucleotides: TGCGCCAGCAGCTTGGTTCCAGGGCGGACAGATACGCAGTATTTT. The full variable domain, in which reference TRBV5-1 and TRBJ2-3 provide the parts outside the CDR3, is KAGVTQTPRYLIKTRGQQVTLSCSPISGHRSVSWYQQTPGQGLQFLFEYFSETQRNKGNFPGRFSGRQFSNSRSEMNVSTLELGDSALYLCASSLVPGRTDTQYFGPGTRLTVL.

The J gene is TRBJ2-1, the V gene TRBV10-3, with D maybe TRBD2 (5 bases). The germline V gene encodes CDR1 ENHRY and CDR2 SYGVKD. The CDR3 has 11 residues. CDR3 region: CSSGLYNEQFF. In nucleotides, the CDR3 is TGTTCGAGCGGACTCTACAATGAGCAGTTCTTC.

Points on this clone: The same CDR3 arises from other DNA sequences in this sample as well. CDR3 nucleotide sequence: TGTGCCAGCAGTTTGGGGGCGGGATACAATGAGCAGTTCTTC. Residues: CASSLGAGYNEQFF. The chain combines TRBV27 with TRBJ2-1; TRBD1 or TRBD2 may be the D gene (6 bases each). Trimming removed 3 bases at V and 4 bases at J, with 10 bases between. CDR1 and CDR2 from the germline V gene are MNHEY and SMNVEV (reference sequence). The CDR3 loop spans 14 amino acids.

The chain links TRBV5-8 to TRBJ1-2; TRBD1 matches 7 bases. Germline lookup yields CDR1 SGHTS and CDR2 YDEGEE. Losses at the gene ends were 4 bases for V and 3 bases for J; bases not matched to a gene: 9. This CDR3 is built from 15 residues. In DNA, the CDR3 is TGTGCCAGCAGCCCATCAATAGACAGGGACTATGGCTACACCTTC. It yields the protein CASSPSIDRDYGYTF. The variable domain in full, with the rest retrieved from reference TRBV5-8 and TRBJ1-2, is EAGVTQSPTHLIKTRGQQATLRCSPISGHTSVYWYQQALGLGLQFLLWYDEGEERNRGNFPPRFSGRQFPNYSSELNVNALELEDSALYLCASSPSIDRDYGYTFGSGTRLTVV.

The chain has TRBV7-3 and TRBJ2-2; 7 bases agree with TRBD2. The germline CDR1 and CDR2 sequences are SGHTA and FQGTGA. Germline trimming cut 6 bases from V and 5 bases from J; bases unmatched to any gene: 9. The length of the CDR3 is 15 residues. CDR3 nucleotide sequence: TGTGCCAGCAGTACGACGGGGAGGGATACCGGGGAGCTGTTTTTT. Protein product: CASSTTGRDTGELFF.

A note on this clone: The identical CDR3 is also encoded by other nucleotide sequences in the sample. V gene TRBV7-9 combines with J gene TRBJ2-1; D gene unclear. Between the trimmed V and J ends, which lost 1 base and 9 bases, there was a span of 10 bases. From germline, CDR1 is SEHNR and CDR2 FQNEAQ (reference sequence). The CDR3 is made up of 13 amino acids. CDR3 in DNA: TGTGCCAGCAGCTTAGGGTCTCCCGGTGAGCAGTTCTTC. Its protein is CASSLGSPGEQFF.

This clone occurred once. J is TRBJ1-1 and V is TRBV19; D ambiguous. The CDR3 is 13 residues long. Germline V lookup: CDR1 LNHDA, CDR2 SQIVND (reference sequence). Trimming cost V 0 bases and J 6 bases, with 8 bases left between them. As DNA, the CDR3 is TGTGCCAGTAGTATAGATCTATCGGCTGAAGCTTTCTTT. As protein: CASSIDLSAEAFF.

The V call is TRBV6-6, the J call TRBJ2-1, with 8 bases lining up with TRBD2. Losses at the gene ends were 5 bases for V and 6 bases for J; bases not matched to a gene: 9. The CDR3 extends over 15 amino acids. Germline V gene data show CDR1 as MNHNY and CDR2 as SVGAGI (reference sequence). The CDR3 sequence is CASSQSGSFGNEQFF. DNA of the CDR3: TGTGCCAGCAGTCAAAGCGGGAGTTTCGGCAATGAGCAGTTCTTC.

This clone was seen more than once but under ten times. J is TRBJ2-3 and V is TRBV9; 11 positions agree with TRBD2. Per germline, CDR1 SGDLS and CDR2 YYNGEE. There are 14 residues in the CDR3. Trimming removed 4 bases from V and 6 bases from J; junction bases left unmatched: 4. The CDR3 sequence: CASSTSGSVDTQYF. CDR3 nucleotide sequence: TGTGCCAGCAGCACTAGCGGGAGTGTGGATACGCAGTATTTT.

The chain recombines TRBV28 with TRBJ2-7; 8 bases match TRBD1. The germline gives CDR1 MDHEN, CDR2 SYDVKM. With 6 bases clipped from V and 6 bases from J, the junction kept 7 bases outside the gene matches. The CDR3 length is 13 residues. The CDR3 region is CASRSQGAFEQYF. The CDR3 bases are TGTGCCAGCAGGTCTCAGGGGGCTTTCGAGCAGTACTTC. The whole variable domain, remainder taken from reference TRBV28 and TRBJ2-7, is DVKVTQSSRYLVKRTGEKVFLECVQDMDHENMFWYRQDPGLGLRLIYFSYDVKMKEKGDIPEGYSVSREKKERFSLILESASTNQTSMYLCASRSQGAFEQYFGPGTRLTVT.

The chain recombines TRBV28 with TRBJ1-5; possibly TRBD1 for D (6 bases). Germline V lookup: CDR1 MDHEN, CDR2 SYDVKM. The germline V and J ends were trimmed by 6 bases and 9 bases, with 24 bases remaining between them. This CDR3 has 16 amino acids. The DNA for the CDR3 is TGTGCCAGCAGCCGGGAAGGGGTCAGGGGTTCCGGGCCCCAGCATTTT. Translating gives CASSREGVRGSGPQHF.

The chain employs TRBV5-5 and TRBJ2-7; D tentatively reads TRBD1 or TRBD2 (5 bases each). Looked up from germline, CDR1 is SGHKS and CDR2 is YYEKEE (reference sequence). V was cut by 0 bases and J by 3 bases, with 13 bases left in between. This CDR3 contains 15 residues. CDR3 region: CASSLGGTGLYEQYF. DNA for the CDR3: TGTGCCAGCAGCTTGGGAGGGACGGGCCTCTACGAGCAGTACTTC.

The chain combines TRBV6-4 with TRBJ2-7; no clear D gene. The germline V gene encodes CDR1 MRHNA and CDR2 SNTAGT. This CDR3 contains 12 residues. With 6 bases removed from V and 3 bases from J, the gap between germline ends came to 9 bases. CDR3 in DNA: TGTGCCAGCAGCAGACAAGACTACGAGCAGTACTTC. Its protein is CASSRQDYEQYF.

In its sample, this clone was seen a few times. The chain joins TRBV7-3 to TRBJ2-2; perhaps D is TRBD1 or TRBD2 (5 bases each). This CDR3 has 15 amino acids. V was trimmed by 2 bases and J by 4 bases, leaving 11 bases between them. Germline lookup yields CDR1 SGHTA and CDR2 FQGTGA. The CDR3 sequence: CASSLQGPGTGELFF. CDR3 bases: TGTGCCAGCAGCTTACAGGGACCGGGCACCGGGGAGCTGTTTTTT.

V is TRBV6-6 and J is TRBJ1-5; unclear D gene. Germline V gene sequence: CDR1 MNHNY, CDR2 SVGAGI (reference sequence). The CDR3 extends over 14 amino acids. The ends were cut back, 6 bases at V and 7 bases at J, with 16 bases in the middle. The CDR3 loop is CASSPAFFVQPQHF. CDR3 in DNA: TGTGCCAGCAGCCCCGCGTTTTTTGTGCAGCCCCAGCATTTT.

The gene calls are TRBV9 and TRBJ1-1, with a tentative D call TRBD1 (6 bases). V lost 0 bases to trimming and J lost 1 base, with 7 bases between them. The CDR3 has 14 residues. Germline V gives CDR1 SGDLS, CDR2 YYNGEE. The CDR3, as DNA: TGTGCCAGCAGCGTAGCAGGGGAGAACACTGAAGCTTTCTTT. As protein: CASSVAGENTEAFF.

The DNA for the CDR3 is TGTGCCGCATCCTCTGGGGCCAACGTCCTGACTTTC. Translating gives CAASSGANVLTF. V gene TRBV2 combines with J gene TRBJ2-6; D gene unclear. The V end lost 11 bases, the J end lost 0 bases, and 5 bases lay between the germline ends. CDR1 is SNHLY, CDR2 FYNNEI, per germline. The CDR3 consists of 12 residues.

The chain joins TRBV27 to TRBJ2-6, with 8 bases that match TRBD1. J gave up 0 bases and V 1 base, and 5 bases lay outside the gene matches. In germline, CDR1 is MNHEY, CDR2 SMNVEV (reference sequence). There are 18 residues in the CDR3. The CDR3 region is CASSLYGTGTSGANVLTF. The CDR3 coding sequence is TGTGCCAGCAGTTTATATGGGACAGGTACCTCTGGGGCCAACGTCCTGACTTTC.

The rearrangement links TRBV7-8 to TRBJ2-7; the match to TRBD2 covers 8 bases. Germline values: CDR1 SGHVS, CDR2 FQNEAQ. The CDR3 runs to 16 residues. The ends lost 4 bases at V and 9 bases at J; junction bases unmatched: 17. The CDR3 DNA sequence: TGTGCCAGCAGCTCATCCCGACTAGCGTTACAAGACGGGCAGTACTTC. Its translation is CASSSSRLALQDGQYF.

This clone is large. This rearrangement joins TRBV13 to TRBJ1-2; D gene ambiguous. Germline loops: CDR1 PRHDT, CDR2 FYEKMQ (reference sequence). V lost 3 bases, J lost 3 bases, and 11 bases lay in between. CDR3 length equals 14 residues. Here the CDR3 reads CASSFFRLDYGYTF. The CDR3 DNA reads TGTGCCAGCAGCTTTTTTAGGTTGGACTATGGCTACACCTTC. Combining the CDR3 with reference TRBV13 and TRBJ1-2 gives the whole variable domain AAGVIQSPRHLIKEKRETATLKCYPIPRHDTVYWYQQGPGQDPQFLISFYEKMQSDKGSIPDRFSAQQFSDYHSELNMSSLELGDSALYFCASSFFRLDYGYTFGSGTRLTVV.

The chain joins TRBV28 to TRBJ2-7, with D possibly matching TRBD2 (6 bases). The length of the CDR3 is 16 residues. Germline V gene data show CDR1 as MDHEN and CDR2 as SYDVKM. The V and J ends lost 5 bases and 7 bases respectively, with 24 bases between them. The CDR3 coding sequence is TGTGCCAGCAGTACTTCCTCCGGGACTCCCTTCGGAGAGCAGTACTTC. Translation gives CASSTSSGTPFGEQYF.

The gene calls are TRBV7-8 and TRBJ2-7, with D perhaps matching TRBD2 (5 bases). V lost 5 bases, J lost 3 bases, and 14 bases lay in between. The CDR3 loop spans 14 amino acids. CDR1 and CDR2 from the germline V gene are SGHVS and FQNEAQ. The CDR3 region has the DNA TGTGCCAGCAGCCCCGGCAGCGGCCTCTACGAGCAGTACTTC. Protein product: CASSPGSGLYEQYF.